This T cell receptor beta chain was found in a study of T-cell memory formation after mild COVID-19. CDR3 length equals 14 residues. Trimming took 6 bases from V and 0 from J, leaving 6 bases between them. Regarding this clonotype: Antigen: not known.

TCRdb reprocessed the 5' RACE reads via MiXCR and lists one record per CDR3 protein. This sample has a few hundred thousand distinct CDR3 sequences, with around 17% found just once. General study points: Memory sampled before infection contained some responding clones, suggesting cross-reactive memory joined. Researchers report contracting CD4+ clones mostly in CM and EM, with CD8+ clones in EMRA.

Sequences were obtained from PBMCs or a T cell subset sorted from them (not recorded which). The chain uses TRBV12-3 or TRBV12-4 and TRBJ2-6; D call uncertain. The clonotype comes from a man younger than 30 who had mild COVID-19 (a few samples of this study predate the infection). Cell type and time point are not known. The CDR3 region has the DNA TGTGCCAGCAGCCCGAACTCTGGGGCCAACGTCCTGACTTTC. This encodes CASSPNSGANVLTF.